This T cell receptor (beta chain) was obtained from a study of OX40 agonist ivuxolimab in advanced cancers. Study overall: Three individuals attained partial responses, comprising one hepatocellular carcinoma case and two cutaneous melanoma cases. Whole-study findings and limits: Expanded clones were, on average, more numerous among CD8+ T cells than CD4+. The antigen specificity of the peripheral T cells (those that were expanded) was not determined.

As concerns this clone: As yet, its antigen is unknown.

Method: immunoSEQ multiplex PCR; TCRdb's copy keeps in-frame clones and lacks some. The sample gives about 61,000 clones, more than 85% of which show up once; about 1.2% is in the top ten. The CDR3 sequence is 13 residues long. Trimming at V came to 7 bases and at J to 6 bases, leaving 7 bases not matched to a gene. Germline V gene sequence: CDR1 SGHRS, CDR2 YFSETQ. The input for sequencing was CD4+ or CD8+ T cells sorted from blood, taken in a trial of the OX40 agonist ivuxolimab. The rearrangement uses TRBV5-1 and TRBJ2-1; 7 nucleotides align to TRBD2. The TCR sequence derives from an adult with an advanced solid tumor such as melanoma, head and neck, liver or kidney cancer. The CDR3 bases are TGCGCCAGCCGGGCGGGGGAAATCAATGAGCAGTTCTTC. It encodes CASRAGEINEQFF.